This T cell receptor beta chain was identified in a study of regulatory T cells in long-lasting Graves disease. Study results and limitations: Persistent disease favored TRBV28, TRBJ1-2 and TRBJ2-5.

Sample time point: newly diagnosed GD, antithyroid drugs for less than 3 months. From RNA extracted from PBMCs, the TCR library was made. Diagnoses of Graves' disease were made by American Thyroid Association guidelines. This clonotype was observed at least ten times. Its antigen is currently unknown. Trimming took 5 bases from V and 5 from J, leaving 7 bases between them. CDR3 length equals 12 residues. The germline V gene has CDR1 SGHVS and CDR2 FQNEAQ. Relying on iRepertoire HTBI primers and Arm-PCR of CDR3 regions, the team built TCR beta libraries. TCRdb analysed the multiplex PCR reads with MiXCR anew, one entry per CDR3 protein. The data contain just over 600,000 distinct CDR3 sequences, around 15% of them singletons. This sample also belongs to another study, concerning T cells in Graves' hyperthyroidism and ophthalmopathy. Per that study: With the HTBI primer set, the TCR CDR3 went through a first round of RT-PCR.

This sequence was found in a woman aged 30 to 39 with Graves disease. The sequenced sample was peripheral blood mononuclear cells (PBMCs), obtained at new diagnosis, from a patient treated with antithyroid drugs. The chain recombines TRBV7-8 with TRBJ1-5; D is undetermined. The CDR3 DNA reads as TGTGCCAGCAGCCGTTATGATCAGCCCCAGCATTTT. It specifies CASSRYDQPQHF.